This T cell receptor beta chain was identified during a study of T cells in tuberculosis. Study-wide findings and caveats: Shorter CDR3-alpha in active tuberculosis partly drove smaller distances.

This sample's time point: new active TB diagnosis, blood taken before or within 7 days of starting treatment. This clone was picked up one time. Antigen specificity is unknown. Here immunoSEQ multiplex PCR was the method, and the copy in TCRdb shows in-frame clones only, minus some. The sample includes some 31,000 clones, 92% seen only once; the top ten take about 6.8%. Germline V lookup: CDR1 SGHAT, CDR2 FQNNGV. V lost 8 bases, J lost 5 bases, and 7 bases stayed unmatched. This CDR3 has 14 amino acids. The chain uses TRBV11-2 and TRBJ2-2; 8 nucleotides align to TRBD2. This TCR came from an adult with tuberculosis. Here the sequenced sample was PBMCs, taken at tuberculosis diagnosis. Written as DNA, the CDR3 is TGTGCCAGCCGGAGCGGGAGTGGGACCGGGGAGCTGTTTTTT. It is translated as CASRSGSGTGELFF.